These T cell receptor beta chains were read from a single sample in a study of blood T cell repertoires in COVID-19. Assay used: immunoSEQ multiplex PCR; TCRdb lists only in-frame clones, some missing. This table has some 89,000 clones, more than 75% appearing once. Sequenced: peripheral blood. The source of these receptors is a woman aged 80 or older with acute or convalescent COVID-19. CDR3s include the opening cysteine and the closing phenylalanine or tryptophan. The order of the fields is V gene, D gene, J gene, clone size, CDR3 DNA, CDR3 protein. The D gene is left open where the match is weak. Clone size is stated in some rows and not others, as once, few, many or a class when expanded.

TRBV4-2	-	TRBJ2-5	-	TGTGCCAGCAGCCAAGACCAGCAAGAGACCCAGTACTTC	CASSQDQQETQYF
TRBV19	-	TRBJ1-1	-	TGTGCCAGTAGTTATCCGGGGAACACTGAAGCTTTCTTT	CASSYPGNTEAFF
TRBV7-8	-	TRBJ1-5	once	TGTGCCAGCAGCTTAATGACAGGTAGCAATCAGCCCCAGCATTTT	CASSLMTGSNQPQHF
TRBV11-3	TRBD1	TRBJ2-1	-	TGTGCCAGCAGCCTCGACAGGGGGAGTCACAATGAGCAGTTCTTC	CASSLDRGSHNEQFF
TRBV11-2	TRBD2	TRBJ2-3	-	TGTGCCAGCAGCTATAGCGGGGGGGCCACAGATACGCAGTATTTT	CASSYSGGATDTQYF
TRBV15	-	TRBJ1-5	-	TGTGCCACCAGCATCCCCATTGGAGGGGTGAACAGTCAGCCCCAGCATTTT	CATSIPIGGVNSQPQHF
TRBV19	TRBD2	TRBJ2-7	-	TGTGCCAGTAGTCTTGGGACTAGCGGGAGTCGCGAGCAGTACTTC	CASSLGTSGSREQYF
TRBV24-1	TRBD2	TRBJ2-3	-	TGTGCCACTAGCGGGGTTCGGGATACGCAGTATTTT	CATSGVRDTQYF
TRBV5-1	-	TRBJ1-5	few	TGCGCCAGCAAAGCACCCCCCGATAGCAATCAGCCCCAGCATTTT	CASKAPPDSNQPQHF
TRBV5-1	-	TRBJ2-7	once	TGCGCCAGCAGCTTGGGGCCCCCGTACGAGCAGTACTTC	CASSLGPPYEQYF
TRBV6-5	TRBD2	TRBJ2-1	-	TGTGCCTCTAGCGGGCTCCTGTCCTACAATGAGCAGTTCTTC	CASSGLLSYNEQFF
TRBV6-6	-	TRBJ2-7	-	TGTGCCAGCGGCCGGGACACCCTCTACGAGCAGTACTTC	CASGRDTLYEQYF
TRBV6-5	TRBD1	TRBJ2-1	few	TGTGCCAGCAAAATTGACAGGGTAAATAGTGAGCAGTTCTTC	CASKIDRVNSEQFF
TRBV5-1	-	TRBJ1-3	few	TGCGCCAGCAGCTTAACAGGGATAAGCTCTGGAAACACCATATATTTT	CASSLTGISSGNTIYF
TRBV7-2	TRBD1	TRBJ2-7	once	TGTGCCAGCAGCTTCTCCGACACAGGGGCCTACGAGCAGTACTTC	CASSFSDTGAYEQYF
TRBV27	TRBD2	TRBJ2-4	-	TGTGCCAGCAGTCACCTGGGCGGGAGGGCCAAAAACATTCAGTACTTC	CASSHLGGRAKNIQYF
TRBV7-9	-	TRBJ1-5	-	TGTGCCAGCAGCTCCGGAGATCAGCCCCAGCATTTT	CASSSGDQPQHF
TRBV7-3	TRBD2	TRBJ2-1	-	TGTGCCAGCAGTGCGGGGGGTGAGCAGTTCTTC	CASSAGGEQFF
TRBV5-1	-	TRBJ2-7	-	TGCGCCAGCAGCGGCAATCCCGGGGCCTACGAGCAGTACTTC	CASSGNPGAYEQYF
TRBV6-5	TRBD2	TRBJ2-2	-	TGTGCCAGCAGTCCGGGACTAGCGTATACCGGGGAGCTGTTTTTT	CASSPGLAYTGELFF
TRBV19	-	TRBJ2-3	-	TGTGCCAGTAGTATAGAGGCTCGCACGCAGTATTTT	CASSIEARTQYF
TRBV6-5	-	TRBJ2-5	once	TGTGCCAGCTCTGAAACTCCCCCGTGGACCCAGTACTTC	CASSETPPWTQYF
TRBV13	TRBD2	TRBJ2-1	-	TGTGCCAGCAGCTTAGAGACTAGCGGGAGTAATGAGCAGTTCTTC	CASSLETSGSNEQFF
TRBV28	TRBD1	TRBJ1-2	-	TGTGCCAGCAGTCCCGACAGGGAGGACTACACCTTC	CASSPDREDYTF
TRBV29-1	TRBD1	TRBJ2-7	-	TGCAGCGTTGACCCTGGGACAGGCTACGAGCAGTACTTC	CSVDPGTGYEQYF
TRBV27	TRBD1	TRBJ1-3	-	TGTGCCAGCAGGTTGACAGGGATGGGCTCTGGAAACACCATATATTTT	CASRLTGMGSGNTIYF
TRBV3-1/TRBV3-2	TRBD2	TRBJ2-7	-	TGTGCCAGCAGCCACGGGCTAGCGGGAGGCGAGCAGTACTTC	CASSHGLAGGEQYF
TRBV5-7	TRBD1	TRBJ1-5	-	TGTGCCAGCAGCTCAGGGGGCCAGCCCCAGCATTTT	CASSSGGQPQHF
TRBV6-5	-	TRBJ2-7	-	TGTGCCACCCCTGGGGCGGCATACGAGCAGTACTTC	CATPGAAYEQYF
TRBV3-1/TRBV3-2	-	TRBJ2-7	once	TGTGCCAGCAGCCAAGCGTCCGAGCAGTACTTC	CASSQASEQYF
TRBV5-6	TRBD1	TRBJ2-1	few	TGTGCCAGCAGCTTATCGGGACAGGGGGTCGATGAGCAGTTCTTC	CASSLSGQGVDEQFF